A selection of T cell receptor beta chains follows, all from one sample in a study of blood T cell repertoires in COVID-19. TCRdb keeps only in-frame clones here, not all; method: immunoSEQ multiplex PCR. This sample carries 220,000 or so clones, less than 85% of them seen once, and the ten largest clones take 3% to 4%. Sequencing used peripheral blood. The receptors were sampled from a woman older than 75 with acute or convalescent COVID-19. Both conserved end residues are part of each CDR3. A D gene is named only where the DNA matches it firmly.

>TRBD2|TRBJ2-7|TRBV9
TGTGCCAGCAGCGTTGGGACTAGCGGGGGGAACGAGCAGTACTTC
CASSVGTSGGNEQYF
>-|TRBJ1-2|TRBV4-2
TGTGCCAGCAGTGACTCCGTTAACTATGGCTACACCTTC
CASSDSVNYGYTF
>-|TRBJ1-5|TRBV23-1
TGCGCCTTCGACAGGAGCCTTTTCAATAGCAATCAGCCCCAGCATTTT
CAFDRSLFNSNQPQHF
>TRBD2|TRBJ2-3|TRBV2
TGTGCCAGCAGTGAAAGAGCACTAGCGGGCACAGATACGCAGTATTTT
CASSERALAGTDTQYF
>TRBD1|TRBJ1-2|TRBV7-9
TGTGCCAGCAGCACCGGGACAGGGCTCTATGGCTACACCTTC
CASSTGTGLYGYTF
>TRBD2|TRBJ2-7|TRBV5-1
TGCGCCAGCAGCATATTCTCTAGCGGGGGGGCCAGCCACGAGCAGTACTTC
CASSIFSSGGASHEQYF
>-|TRBJ1-1|TRBV19
TGTGCCAGTAGGGGTTCCGGGACATTCAACACTGAAGCTTTCTTT
CASRGSGTFNTEAFF
>TRBD2|TRBJ2-3|TRBV6-2/TRBV6-3
TGTGCCAGCAGTTACTTAACTAGCGGGGCAGATACGCAGTATTTT
CASSYLTSGADTQYF
>TRBD1|TRBJ1-6|TRBV5-1
TGCGCCAGCAGCTTGGCCGGACAGGGGGCGGAATCACCCCTCCACTTT
CASSLAGQGAESPLHF
>-|TRBJ2-1|TRBV11-1
TGTGCCAGCAGCTTCGGCAGGTCTAATGAGCAGTTCTTC
CASSFGRSNEQFF
>TRBD1|TRBJ1-4|TRBV9
TGTGCCAGCAGCGAGGAGGGACAGGGTAATGAAAAACTGTTTTTT
CASSEEGQGNEKLFF
>-|TRBJ1-1|TRBV9
TGTGCCAGCAGCGCAAACCCCTCCATCGTCGGGGCTTTCTTT
CASSANPSIVGAFF